This T cell receptor beta chain appears in the sequencing data of a study of T cells expressing NK-cell markers. Turning to the study itself: The sequencing cohort of eight donors included seven HCMV-seropositive individuals and one seronegative individual.

The CDR3 runs to 15 residues. CDR1 and CDR2 from the germline V gene are SGHAT and FQDESV (reference sequence). On this clonotype: The antigen remains unidentified.

As the method of synthesis, 5'RACE template switching with UMIs yielded TCR beta cDNA. After re-calling the 5' RACE reads, TCRdb lists one entry per CDR3 protein, DNA absent. The table lists about 460,000 distinct CDR3 sequences. Study findings and constraints: Uncertainty persisted over the HCMV specificity of expanded NKG2C+ T cell clones.

The sequencing sample was made of blood T cells: a sorted CD56 or NKG2C T cell subset, CD4+ or CD8+ T cells, or bulk PBMC T cells (not recorded which). This clonotype was sampled from a woman in her forties or fifties in good health. The chain combines TRBV11-1 with TRBJ2-2; TCRdb's D gene call, TRBD1, goes unchecked for lack of DNA. The CDR3 region is CASSLKSGGTGELFF.